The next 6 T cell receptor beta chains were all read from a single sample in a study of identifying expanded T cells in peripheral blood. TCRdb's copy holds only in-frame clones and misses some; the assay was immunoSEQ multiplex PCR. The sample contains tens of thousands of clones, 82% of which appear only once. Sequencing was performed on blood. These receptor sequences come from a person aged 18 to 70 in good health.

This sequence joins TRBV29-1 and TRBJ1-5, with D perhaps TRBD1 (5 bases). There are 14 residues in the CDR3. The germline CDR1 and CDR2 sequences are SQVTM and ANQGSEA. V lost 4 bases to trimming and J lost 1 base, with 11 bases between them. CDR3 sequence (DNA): TGCAGCGTTGTAGACGGACAAAGCAATCAGCCCCAGCATTTT. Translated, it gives CSVVDGQSNQPQHF. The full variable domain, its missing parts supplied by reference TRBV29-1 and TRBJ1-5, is SAVISQKPSRDICQRGTSLTIQCQVDSQVTMMFWYRQQPGQSLTLIATANQGSEATYESGFVIDKFPISRPNLTFSTLTVSNMSPEDSSIYLCSVVDGQSNQPQHFGDGTRLSIL.

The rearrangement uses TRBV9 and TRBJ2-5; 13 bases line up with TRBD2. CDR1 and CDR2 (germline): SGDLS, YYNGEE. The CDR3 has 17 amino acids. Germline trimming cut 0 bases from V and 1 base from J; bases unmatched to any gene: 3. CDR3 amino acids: CASSVATSGGVQETQYF. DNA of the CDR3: TGTGCCAGCAGCGTAGCCACTAGCGGGGGGGTCCAAGAGACCCAGTACTTC.

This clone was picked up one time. The CDR3 region is CASSYLRTGGGYGYTF. The DNA for the CDR3 is TGTGCCAGCAGTTACCTCAGGACAGGGGGCGGCTATGGCTACACCTTC. V and J are TRBV6-5 and TRBJ1-2; 11 bases fit TRBD1. The CDR3 has 16 residues. The junction had 6 bases not matched to a gene; V was cut back by 2 bases and J by 4 bases. Germline loops: CDR1 MNHEY, CDR2 SVGAGI.

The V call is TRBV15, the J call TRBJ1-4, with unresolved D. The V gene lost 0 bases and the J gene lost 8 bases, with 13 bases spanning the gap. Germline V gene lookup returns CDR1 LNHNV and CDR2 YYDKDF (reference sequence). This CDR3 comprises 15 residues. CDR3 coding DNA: TGTGCCACCAGCAGAGATGGAGGCTCCGGGGAAAAACTGTTTTTT. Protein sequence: CATSRDGGSGEKLFF.

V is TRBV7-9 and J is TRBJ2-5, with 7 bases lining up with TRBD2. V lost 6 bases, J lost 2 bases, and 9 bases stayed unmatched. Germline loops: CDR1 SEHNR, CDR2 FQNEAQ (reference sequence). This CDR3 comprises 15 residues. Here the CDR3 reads CASRLSASGQETQYF. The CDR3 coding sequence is TGTGCCAGCAGACTGAGTGCTAGCGGACAAGAGACCCAGTACTTC.

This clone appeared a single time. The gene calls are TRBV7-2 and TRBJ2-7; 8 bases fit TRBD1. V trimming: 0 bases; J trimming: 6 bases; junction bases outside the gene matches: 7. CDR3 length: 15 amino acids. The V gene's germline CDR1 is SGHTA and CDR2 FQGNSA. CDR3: CASSLAGTGSSEQYF. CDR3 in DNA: TGTGCCAGCAGCTTAGCCGGGACAGGCTCTTCCGAGCAGTACTTC. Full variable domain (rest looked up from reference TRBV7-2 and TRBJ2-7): GAGVSQSPSNKVTEKGKDVELRCDPISGHTALYWYRQSLGQGLEFLIYFQGNSAPDKSGLPSDRFSAERTGGSVSTLTIQRTQQEDSAVYLCASSLAGTGSSEQYFGPGTRLTVT.